Below, 15 T cell receptor beta chains from the same sample are listed, as sequenced in a study of blood T cell repertoires in COVID-19. Generated by immunoSEQ multiplex PCR, the TCRdb table keeps only in-frame clones and is missing some. The sample includes tens of thousands of clones, more than 80% of them seen just once. Material: peripheral blood. All receptors derive from a human donor in a cohort sampled during active COVID-19.

V usage is TRBV18 and J usage is TRBJ2-5, with 8 bases identical to TRBD1. There are 13 residues in the CDR3. The junction had 0 bases not matched to a gene; V was cut back by 4 bases and J by 2 bases. Germline V gene data show CDR1 as KGHSH and CDR2 as LQKENI. CDR3 nucleotide sequence: TGTGCCAGCTCACGGGACAGGCAAGAGACCCAGTACTTC. Translating it yields CASSRDRQETQYF.

The rearrangement uses TRBV5-5 and TRBJ2-2, with TRBD1 matching over 7 bases. The germline V gene has CDR1 SGHKS and CDR2 YYEKEE (reference sequence). Losses at the gene ends were 5 bases for V and 0 bases for J; bases not matched to a gene: 7. This CDR3 is 16 amino acids long. In nucleotides, the CDR3 is TGTGCCAGCAGTCTTCTAGGGACAGCGAACACCGGGGAGCTGTTTTTT. Its translation: CASSLLGTANTGELFF.

The chain employs TRBV5-6 and TRBJ2-7, with TRBD1 matching 8 bases. Germline loops: CDR1 SGHDT, CDR2 YYEEEE. This CDR3 has 16 residues. V was clipped by 1 base and J by 6 bases; unmatched bases: 12. CDR3 residues: CASSLFEGTGKTEQYF. In DNA, the CDR3 is TGTGCCAGCAGCTTGTTTGAAGGGACAGGAAAGACCGAGCAGTACTTC.

The chain links TRBV7-9 to TRBJ2-7; weak D call: TRBD1 (5 bases). The CDR3 is 11 residues long. V was shortened by 6 bases and J by 12 bases, with 15 bases between the two germline ends. Germline values: CDR1 SEHNR, CDR2 FQNEAQ (reference sequence). In nucleotides, the CDR3 is TGTGCCAGCAGGCAGGGCCCGGACGTGTACTTC. Translation gives CASRQGPDVYF.

This clone was picked up one time. The rearrangement links TRBV29-1 to TRBJ2-2; TRBD1 aligns across 7 bases. V was clipped by 7 bases and J by 6 bases; unmatched bases: 11. The germline V gene encodes CDR1 SQVTM and CDR2 ANQGSEA. The CDR3 has 14 residues. The CDR3 spells CSADREGQSGELFF. The CDR3 DNA is TGCAGCGCCGACAGGGAAGGACAATCCGGGGAGCTGTTTTTT.

This sequence joins TRBV9 and TRBJ1-1; 9 bases match TRBD1. Unmatched junction bases numbered 4, after V lost 0 bases and J lost 4 bases. CDR1 SGDLS and CDR2 YYNGEE come from the germline V gene. The CDR3 has 15 residues. The CDR3 region has the DNA TGTGCCAGCAGCGTAGTCGGACAGGGGAGCACTGAAGCTTTCTTT. This translates into CASSVVGQGSTEAFF.

CDR3 bases: TGCGCCAGCAGCTTGCGCGGGATGAGCTCCTACGAGCAGTACTTC. Its translation: CASSLRGMSSYEQYF. The chain links TRBV5-1 to TRBJ2-7; D is possibly TRBD2 (6 bases). The CDR3 covers 15 residues. Trimming took 1 base from V and 0 from J, leaving 11 bases between them. Germline V gene sequence: CDR1 SGHRS, CDR2 YFSETQ.

This clone appeared a single time. The genes are TRBV29-1 and TRBJ1-2; 7 positions agree with TRBD1. There are 13 residues in the CDR3. Germline V gives CDR1 SQVTM, CDR2 ANQGSEA. V was clipped by 6 bases and J by 6 bases; unmatched bases: 10. The CDR3 spells CSVEERGRHGYTF. In DNA, the CDR3 is TGCAGCGTCGAGGAGAGGGGGCGCCATGGCTACACCTTC.

This chain links TRBV6-6 with TRBJ1-5; the D is unclear. The CDR3 length is 16 residues. Trimming left V 0 bases short and J 1 base short, with 10 bases between. CDR1 and CDR2 from the germline V gene are MNHNY and SVGAGI (reference sequence). CDR3 protein: CASSYSSQVSNQPQHF. The CDR3 nucleotides read TGTGCCAGCAGTTACTCCAGTCAGGTGAGCAATCAGCCCCAGCATTTT.

The chain has TRBV5-1 and TRBJ2-3; 8 positions agree with TRBD2. The CDR3 has 16 amino acids. The germline CDR1 and CDR2 sequences are SGHRS and YFSETQ. Trimming removed 2 bases from V and 6 bases from J; junction bases left unmatched: 11. The CDR3 DNA reads as TGCGCCAGCAGCTTTTCCCAGCGGGAGTATGGGGATACGCAGTATTTT. Translated: CASSFSQREYGDTQYF.

The chain employs TRBV5-1 and TRBJ1-1; D not certain. With 2 bases removed from V and 1 base from J, the gap between germline ends came to 6 bases. CDR3 size: 13 residues. The germline V gene encodes CDR1 SGHRS and CDR2 YFSETQ. CDR3 protein: CASSFSGNTEAFF. The DNA for the CDR3 is TGCGCCAGCAGCTTTTCGGGGAACACTGAAGCTTTCTTT.

This clone was observed a handful of times. This rearrangement joins TRBV28 to TRBJ1-5; D is uncertain. V lost 6 bases to trimming and J lost 7 bases, with 19 bases between them. The germline gives CDR1 MDHEN, CDR2 SYDVKM. This CDR3 has 15 residues. The DNA of the CDR3 is TGTGCCAGCAGCCCTGCGGGCTCCGGAGGACAGCCCCAGCATTTT. Its translation is CASSPAGSGGQPQHF.

This chain links TRBV5-1 with TRBJ1-6; 8 nucleotides line up with TRBD1. V was pared by 4 bases and J by 7 bases, with 7 bases of the junction left unmatched. The germline V gene encodes CDR1 SGHRS and CDR2 YFSETQ. The CDR3 runs to 15 residues. The CDR3 region has the DNA TGCGCCAGCAGCCCGGGACGGACAGGGAATTCACCCCTCCACTTT. It codes for CASSPGRTGNSPLHF. The full variable domain, in which reference TRBV5-1 and TRBJ1-6 provide the parts outside the CDR3, is KAGVTQTPRYLIKTRGQQVTLSCSPISGHRSVSWYQQTPGQGLQFLFEYFSETQRNKGNFPGRFSGRQFSNSRSEMNVSTLELGDSALYLCASSPGRTGNSPLHFGNGTRLTVT.

The chain links TRBV11-2 to TRBJ1-6; tentatively, D is TRBD1 (6 bases). The CDR3 sequence is 15 residues long. Germline V CDR1 and CDR2: SGHAT, FQNNGV. V lost 5 bases and J 5 bases, leaving 13 bases between the germline ends. The CDR3 DNA sequence: TGTGCCAGCAGCCTACAGGGTCCCCATAATTCACCCCTCCACTTT. Protein sequence: CASSLQGPHNSPLHF.

J is TRBJ2-4 and V is TRBV19; 9 positions match TRBD1. CDR3 length equals 15 residues. Germline lookup yields CDR1 LNHDA and CDR2 SQIVND (reference sequence). The V segment lost 4 bases and the J segment 4 bases; nucleotides outside the gene matches: 5. CDR3 nucleotide sequence: TGTGCCAGTAGTACTGAACAGGGGGCAAAAAACATTCAGTACTTC. Translated, it gives CASSTEQGAKNIQYF.